The clone carrying this T cell receptor beta chain was found a few times. What it binds is not known. The source material, RNA transcripts, was used to amplify TCR beta CDR3 regions. HTBI primers were the set used in a first-round RT-PCR of the TCR CDR3. Each CDR3 protein is one row after TCRdb ran MiXCR on the multiplex PCR reads. The repertoire holds approximately 400,000 distinct CDR3 sequences, with 15% to 20% as singletons. Graves' hyperthyroidism is called stable when ophthalmopathy does not progress within 18 months. Germline V gives CDR1 LGHNA, CDR2 YNFKEQ. This CDR3 has 17 amino acids. Trimming pared 1 base from V and 1 base from J, leaving 16 bases between. The data originate from a study of T cells in Graves' hyperthyroidism and ophthalmopathy. Study overall: At the time of initial diagnosis and before any treatment, peripheral blood was collected.

Points from the study as a whole: Blood also held most thyroid clonotypes expanded beyond 0.001. Ophthalmopathy was identified by the model a median 6.5 months ahead of onset.

The receptor comes from a woman in her late teens or twenties with Graves' hyperthyroidism. Sequencing input: blood. The V gene is TRBV4-2, the J gene TRBJ1-2; D ambiguous. The CDR3 DNA follows: TGTGCCAGCAGCCAAGTCCCCACGGGAGGGATTAACTATGGCTACACCTTC. Amino acid sequence: CASSQVPTGGINYGYTF.